Here is one T cell receptor beta chain with its context. The data derive from a study of early T cells in non-severe SARS-CoV-2 infection. There are 16 residues in the CDR3. Germline V gene data show CDR1 as MNHNS and CDR2 as SASEGT. V lost 2 bases and J lost 2, with 14 bases in between. Via MiXCR, TCRdb re-called the 5' RACE reads, giving one row per CDR3 protein. The table lists approximately 64,000 distinct CDR3 sequences, less than 5.5% of them singletons. The source is an adult who was a healthcare worker with PCR-confirmed SARS-CoV-2 infection or an uninfected control (not recorded which). The sequencing input was whole blood. V and J are TRBV6-1 and TRBJ2-3, with D possibly being TRBD1 (5 bases). The CDR3 sequence is CASSEWGSSTTDTQYF. CDR3 DNA sequence: TGTGCCAGCAGTGAATGGGGCAGCTCTACCACAGATACGCAGTATTTT.